This T cell receptor (beta chain) was recorded in a study of low-dose radiotherapy and immunotherapy resistance in tumors. Overall study: The schedule for Cohort 2 used 1 Gy per fraction every two weeks, which added up to 13 Gy over 26 weeks.

This clonotype was picked up many times. Sample time point: before trial treatment. Patients who could take part had advanced solid tumors with no tumor-infiltrating lymphocytes. Germline V CDR1 and CDR2: LGHNA, YSLEER. V lost 0 bases, J lost 2 bases, and 2 bases lay in between. The CDR3 runs 13 residues. cDNA synthesis used a TRAV/TRBV-specific primer set for both chains. Amplification, which lasted roughly 22 PCR cycles, used a constant-region primer and V-primer adapter to amplify TCRs. TCRdb independently ran MiXCR on the reads; one entry per CDR3 protein. The sample yields more than 85,000 distinct CDR3 sequences, roughly 9% seen once.

V gene TRBV4-3 combines with J gene TRBJ2-1; D is undetermined. Sample: PBMCs, taken before treatment. The TCR comes from a male donor with prostate cancer. The CDR3 DNA reads as TGCGCCAGCAGCCAAGAACCCTACAATGAGCAGTTCTTC. It yields the protein CASSQEPYNEQFF.